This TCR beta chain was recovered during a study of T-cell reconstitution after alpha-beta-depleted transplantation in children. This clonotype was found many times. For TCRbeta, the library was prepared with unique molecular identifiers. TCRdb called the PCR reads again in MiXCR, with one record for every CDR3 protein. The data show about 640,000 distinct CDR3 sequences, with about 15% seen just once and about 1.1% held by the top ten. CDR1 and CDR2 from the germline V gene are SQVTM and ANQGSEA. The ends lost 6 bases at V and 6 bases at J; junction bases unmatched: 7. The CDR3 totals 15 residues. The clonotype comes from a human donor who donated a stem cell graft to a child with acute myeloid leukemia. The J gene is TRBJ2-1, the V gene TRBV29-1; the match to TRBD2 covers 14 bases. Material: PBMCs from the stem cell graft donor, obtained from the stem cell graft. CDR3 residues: CSVAGTSGGSNEQFF. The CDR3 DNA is TGCAGCGTCGCCGGGACTAGCGGGGGTTCCAATGAGCAGTTCTTC.